A selection of T cell receptor beta chains follows, all from one sample in a study of CD8+CD57+ T cells in acquired aplastic anemia. Each CDR3 protein gets one entry after TCRdb re-called the reads with MiXCR. This table holds around 430,000 distinct CDR3 sequences, around 32% found once. The sample was sorted CD4+, CD8+, or CD8+CD57+ T cells (not recorded which) from PBMCs. These receptors all stem from a human donor with aplastic anemia. Each CDR3 is given with its conserved first and last residue. D genes are given only for firm matches. Rows give clone size only sometimes, using once, few, many, or a class for an expanded clone.

clone size	J gene	D gene	V gene	CDR3 DNA	CDR3 protein
few	TRBJ2-5	TRBD2	TRBV3-1	TGTGCCAGCAGCCAAGGGATCCTAGCGGGTAACCAAGAGACCCAGTACTTC	CASSQGILAGNQETQYF
few	TRBJ2-7	NA	TRBV6-1	TGTGCCAGCAGCCGGGGCAGCACCTACGAGCAGTACTTC	CASSRGSTYEQYF
NA	TRBJ1-1	TRBD1	TRBV20-1	TGCAGTGCTAGAGATCCAACAGGGGTGAATGGCACTGAAGCTTTCTTT	CSARDPTGVNGTEAFF
many	TRBJ2-7	NA	TRBV15	TGTGCCACCAGCAGACAGTTCTACGAGCAGTACTTC	CATSRQFYEQYF
few	TRBJ1-1	NA	TRBV2	TGTGCCAGCAGGGGAGCTGAAGCTTTCTTT	CASRGAEAFF
many	TRBJ2-3	NA	TRBV2	TGTGCCAGCAGCCGGAGGCGGACGCAATCGACAGATACGCAGTATTTT	CASSRRRTQSTDTQYF
many	TRBJ2-7	TRBD1	TRBV10-1	TGCGCCAGCACTTTCCGGGACAGGGCTAACTACGAGCAGTACTTC	CASTFRDRANYEQYF
many	TRBJ2-3	TRBD2	TRBV2	TGTGCCAGCAGGGCGATTAGCGGGGGGCGGGCAGATACGCAGTATTTT	CASRAISGGRADTQYF
NA	TRBJ1-1	NA	TRBV12-3/TRBV12-4	TGTGCCAGCAGTTTACCGGACACGAACACTGAAGCTTTCTTT	CASSLPDTNTEAFF
NA	TRBJ1-5	TRBD1	TRBV2	TGTGCCAGCAGCCTGGGACAGGGATTTAATCAGCCCCAGCATTTT	CASSLGQGFNQPQHF
NA	TRBJ2-7	NA	TRBV2	TGTGCCACCAGTGATTCCCCGGGACCGGGGTCAAACGAGCAGTACTTC	CATSDSPGPGSNEQYF
NA	TRBJ2-2	NA	TRBV24-1	TGTGCCACCAGTGATAGCGGGACAGGCGCAGGCGGGGAGCTGTTTTTT	CATSDSGTGAGGELFF
NA	TRBJ2-1	NA	TRBV7-3	TGTGCCAGCAGCCCACTTGAGCTTCGACACAATGAGCAGTTCTTC	CASSPLELRHNEQFF
many	TRBJ2-2	TRBD2	TRBV19	TGTGCCAGTAGTCGGACTAGCGGGACCGGGGAGCTGTTTTTT	CASSRTSGTGELFF
NA	TRBJ2-3	TRBD2	TRBV20-1	TGCAGTGCTAGAGTCCTCGGGGGGACCGATACGCAGTATTTT	CSARVLGGTDTQYF
many	TRBJ2-7	TRBD2	TRBV20-1	TGCAGTGCTGAACTTGGCGGGAGATCCTACGAGCAGTACTTC	CSAELGGRSYEQYF
NA	TRBJ2-2	TRBD2	TRBV19	TGTGCCAGTAGTTTACGACTAGCGGGAGGCACCGGGGAGCTGTTTTTT	CASSLRLAGGTGELFF
NA	TRBJ1-4	NA	TRBV7-9	TGTGCCAGCACCGAGTCATACGGGGGTAATGAAAAACTGTTTTTT	CASTESYGGNEKLFF
NA	TRBJ2-3	TRBD1	TRBV9	TGTGCCAGCAGCGAAAGAGCGGACAGGGGGGATACGCAGTATTTT	CASSERADRGDTQYF
few	TRBJ2-1	NA	TRBV12-3/TRBV12-4	TGTGCCAGCAGTCTGGGGGGTGGGGGATCCGAGCAGTTCTTC	CASSLGGGGSEQFF
many	TRBJ1-6	NA	TRBV19	TGTGCCAGTAGTACCACCTATAATTCACCCCTCCACTTT	CASSTTYNSPLHF
NA	TRBJ2-2	TRBD1	TRBV15	TGTGCCACCAGCAAACAGGGGGCGTACACCGGGGAGCTGTTTTTT	CATSKQGAYTGELFF
NA	TRBJ1-1	TRBD1	TRBV7-2	TGTGCCAGCAGCTTAGCCCAGGGGGTCACTGAAGCTTTCTTT	CASSLAQGVTEAFF
NA	TRBJ1-5	NA	TRBV7-8	TGTGCCAGCAGCTTAGGAGGTCGGGGGGTCAATCAGCCCCAGCATTTT	CASSLGGRGVNQPQHF
once	TRBJ2-1	NA	TRBV20-1	TGCAGTCAAGGCCAGTCTACCTACAATGAGCAGTTCTTC	CSQGQSTYNEQFF
many	TRBJ2-5	TRBD1	TRBV20-1	TGCAGTGCTCAAAGGACAGGGAAAGAGACCCAGTACTTC	CSAQRTGKETQYF
NA	TRBJ1-6	TRBD1	TRBV2	TGTGCCACCGGAGGACAGGAGAATTCACCCCTCCACTTT	CATGGQENSPLHF
many	TRBJ1-2	TRBD1	TRBV11-2	TGTGCCAGCACACCGACAGGGGATCCTGGCTACACCTTC	CASTPTGDPGYTF
many	TRBJ1-1	NA	TRBV19	TGTGCCAGTAGTATAGAGGGACGGAACACTGAAGCTTTCTTT	CASSIEGRNTEAFF
NA	TRBJ2-3	TRBD1	TRBV18	TGTGCCAGCTCACCCCGGGACAGGGGGTTTAGGAAGCGAGATACGCAGTATTTT	CASSPRDRGFRKRDTQYF
many	TRBJ2-7	TRBD2	TRBV7-3	TGTGCCAGCAGCTTATCTCTGACTAGCGGGGCCTACGAGCAGTACTTC	CASSLSLTSGAYEQYF
NA	TRBJ1-1	TRBD1	TRBV5-1	TGCGCCAGCAGCGAAAGGACAGGGGGGTACACTGAAGCTTTCTTT	CASSERTGGYTEAFF
NA	TRBJ1-2	TRBD1	TRBV25-1	TGTGCCAGCAGCTTCCAGGGGGGGACTGGCTACACCTTC	CASSFQGGTGYTF
NA	TRBJ1-2	NA	TRBV20-1	TGCAGTGCTAGTAGGGTTGGCTATGGCTACACCTTC	CSASRVGYGYTF
few	TRBJ2-2	NA	TRBV7-2	TGTGCCAGCAGCTTAGCAGGGGGGTGGACAAGACATAGCACCGGGGAGCTGTTTTTT	CASSLAGGWTRHSTGELFF
NA	TRBJ2-7	TRBD2	TRBV15	TGTGCCACCAGCAGTTCAGGACTAGCGGGCATCTACGAGCAGTACTTC	CATSSSGLAGIYEQYF
NA	TRBJ2-1	TRBD1	TRBV20-1	TGCAGTGCTGAAAGACAGGGCTCCTACAATGAGCAGTTCTTC	CSAERQGSYNEQFF
NA	TRBJ2-7	NA	TRBV7-2	TGTGCCAGCAGCTTGGTGGTTGGCGAGCAGTACTTC	CASSLVVGEQYF
NA	TRBJ1-1	NA	TRBV3-1	TGTGCCAGCAGCCAAGGTTCTGAAGCTTTCTTT	CASSQGSEAFF
few	TRBJ2-2	NA	TRBV9	TGTGCCAGCAGCGTAGGTCCCACCGGGGAGCTGTTTTTT	CASSVGPTGELFF
NA	TRBJ1-1	NA	TRBV20-1	TGCAGTGCTAGGACTCTGAACACTGAAGCTTTCTTT	CSARTLNTEAFF
NA	TRBJ1-2	NA	TRBV12-3/TRBV12-4	TGTGCCAGCACCCCAGACTCCCCGGCGGGTGGCTACACCTTC	CASTPDSPAGGYTF
NA	TRBJ1-6	TRBD1	TRBV6-2/TRBV6-3	TGTGCCAGCAGTTACTCAGGACAGGGAGCCTCCTATAATTCACCCCTCCACTTT	CASSYSGQGASYNSPLHF
few	TRBJ2-1	NA	TRBV7-2	TGTGCCAGCAGCCAAGATGACGAACTCGGGGATGAGCAGTTCTTC	CASSQDDELGDEQFF
NA	TRBJ1-2	NA	TRBV5-6	TGTGCCAGCAGCTTTCGAAGCAGGACCAACTATGGCTACACCTTC	CASSFRSRTNYGYTF
NA	TRBJ1-3	NA	TRBV4-1	TGCGCCAGCAGCCAAGGGGCGGGGTACGGAAACACCATATATTTT	CASSQGAGYGNTIYF
few	TRBJ2-3	TRBD2	TRBV15	TGTGCCACCAGCAGAGAGGGGACTAGCGGGTATGATACGCAGTATTTT	CATSREGTSGYDTQYF
NA	TRBJ2-7	TRBD2	TRBV30	TGTGCCTGGGCCACTAGCGGGGTAAGCGAGCAGTACTTC	CAWATSGVSEQYF
NA	TRBJ1-1	NA	TRBV20-1	TGCAGTGCTAGACGGCTCTGGGGTTCAAAGAACACTGAAGCTTTCTTT	CSARRLWGSKNTEAFF
few	TRBJ1-1	NA	TRBV3-1	TGTGCCAGCAGCCGTCGCCGGACAGTCGGTGAAGCTTTCTTT	CASSRRRTVGEAFF
few	TRBJ2-7	NA	TRBV19	TGTGCCAGTAGTTTTCCGGGGAGGACCTACGAGCAGTACTTC	CASSFPGRTYEQYF
many	TRBJ1-6	NA	TRBV19	TGTGCCAGTATGGGTAATTCACCCCTCCACTTT	CASMGNSPLHF
many	TRBJ1-1	NA	TRBV24-1	TGTGCCACCAGTGATCAGACTTACACTGAAGCTTTCTTT	CATSDQTYTEAFF
many	TRBJ2-5	NA	TRBV20-1	TGCAGTGCTCGGGCAGGCCAAGAGACCCAGTACTTC	CSARAGQETQYF
NA	TRBJ1-1	TRBD1	TRBV6-1	TGTGCCAGCAGACCTAGTCCTGGACAGGGAAATCTTGAAGCTTTCTTT	CASRPSPGQGNLEAFF
NA	TRBJ2-7	TRBD1	TRBV6-5	TGTGCCAGCAGTTACTTTCGGACAGGAGGCTACGAGCAGTACTTC	CASSYFRTGGYEQYF
few	TRBJ1-4	NA	TRBV2	TGTGCCAGCACCGAGACAGTGACCGCAACTAATGAAAAACTGTTTTTT	CASTETVTATNEKLFF
NA	TRBJ2-7	NA	TRBV5-5	TGTGCCAGCAGCATACCGGGACTGGCATCCTACGAGCAGTACTTC	CASSIPGLASYEQYF
NA	TRBJ1-1	NA	TRBV4-3	TGCGCCAGCAGCCAATTTGCCACCGGGACACAGAACACTGAAGCTTTCTTT	CASSQFATGTQNTEAFF